This T cell receptor beta chain is drawn from a study of shared clonotypes between healthy human individuals. Subsets obtained from CD4+ cells comprised CD45RA+ naive and CD45RA-negative memory cells. The germline V and J ends were trimmed by 4 bases and 5 bases, with 9 bases remaining between them. The length of the CDR3 is 12 residues. Clones were read by immunoSEQ multiplex PCR, and TCRdb kept only the in-frame ones, dropping some. The profile shows under 2.5 million clones, around 93% of them singletons. This sequence originates from a man aged 18 to 30 in good health. Some clones in this sample may be carry-over from other donors' samples. Sequenced: naive CD4+ T cells from PBMCs. Subset in this sample: CD45RA+ positively selected. The V call is TRBV5-3, the J call TRBJ1-1; D gene unclear. TRBV5-3 is placed among ORFs of uncertain function. CDR3 amino acids: CARSTSGTEAFF. The CDR3 DNA reads as TGTGCCAGAAGCACCTCTGGAACTGAAGCTTTCTTT.